A single sample gave rise to the 31 T cell receptor beta chains below, sequenced in a study of blood T cell repertoires in COVID-19 (dated by TCRdb to 2018 to 2020). The method was the immunoSEQ multiplex PCR assay. TCRdb carries this immuneACCESS record with in-frame sequences only. Its versions omit some clonotypes, under half of them owing to an unresolved V gene in the studies checked, with the rest unexplained. Within this sample are 60,000 to 70,000 clones, with about 84% of them counted one time only. Of the sample, more than 40% falls within the top ten clones. Sequenced sample: peripheral blood. Every receptor here comes from a human donor in a cohort sampled during active COVID-19.

The chain uses TRBV5-1 and TRBJ2-7; 10 bases fit TRBD2. V gave up 1 base and J gave up 4 bases; unmatched junction bases: 14. The CDR3 is 18 amino acids. Germline CDR1 and CDR2: SGHRS and YFSETQ. The DNA of the CDR3 is TGCGCCAGCAGCTTGTTTAGTGTTGGTAGCGGGGGGATGTACGAGCAGTACTTC. Translation: CASSLFSVGSGGMYEQYF.

Only one count was recorded for this clone. The chain has TRBV5-1 and TRBJ1-2, with 8 bases identical to TRBD1. Germline V gene lookup returns CDR1 SGHRS and CDR2 YFSETQ. The CDR3 contains 15 residues. The V and J ends lost 4 bases and 4 bases, in that order; junction bases with no gene match: 9. The CDR3 protein is CASSPKDRVSYGYTF. In DNA, the CDR3 is TGCGCCAGCAGCCCCAAGGACAGGGTAAGCTATGGCTACACCTTC.

This chain links TRBV30 with TRBJ2-1; maybe TRBD2 (6 bases). The germline V gene encodes CDR1 GTSNPN and CDR2 SVGIG (reference sequence). The CDR3 consists of 15 residues. V lost 2 bases to trimming and J lost 2 bases, with 13 bases between them. CDR3 sequence (DNA): TGTGCCTGGAGTCCCCTTCTAGCGCCCTACAATGAGCAGTTCTTC. Translated, it gives CAWSPLLAPYNEQFF.

The chain recombines TRBV6-2 or TRBV6-3 with TRBJ1-1; 9 bases line up with TRBD1. The CDR3 extends over 16 amino acids. V shed 0 bases and J 1 base; nucleotides not matched to a gene: 3. Germline V gene lookup returns CDR1 MNHEY and CDR2 SVGEGT. CDR3 coding DNA: TGTGCCAGCAGTTACTCGATGGACAGGGGGAACACTGAAGCTTTCTTT. Its protein is CASSYSMDRGNTEAFF.

J is TRBJ2-7 and V is TRBV19, with 7 bases lining up with TRBD1. The CDR3 spans 14 residues. V shed 4 bases and J 2 bases; nucleotides not matched to a gene: 5. Germline V gene sequence: CDR1 LNHDA, CDR2 SQIVND (reference sequence). CDR3 in amino acids: CASSTRTGPYEQYF. The CDR3 bases are TGTGCCAGTAGTACCCGGACAGGCCCCTACGAGCAGTACTTC.

In nucleotides, the CDR3 is TGTGCCAGCAGTTTTAATTTCGGGACAGAAGAGACCCAGTACTTC. This sequence encodes CASSFNFGTEETQYF. The V and J genes are TRBV11-2 and TRBJ2-5; 7 nucleotides agree with TRBD1. With 6 bases clipped from V and 3 bases from J, the junction kept 10 bases outside the gene matches. CDR1 SGHAT and CDR2 FQNNGV come from the germline V gene. CDR3 length: 15 residues.

V and J are TRBV7-6 and TRBJ2-2; 10 nucleotides match TRBD1. V lost 5 bases to trimming and J lost 3 bases; unmatched junction nucleotides: 3. The germline CDR1 and CDR2 sequences are SGHVS and FNYEAQ. The CDR3 consists of 15 residues. The CDR3, as DNA: TGTGCCAGCAGCGGACAGGGGGAGGACACCGGGGAGCTGTTTTTT. It specifies CASSGQGEDTGELFF. Drawing the rest from reference TRBV7-6 and TRBJ2-2, the complete variable domain is GAGVSQSPRYKVTKRGQDVALRCDPISGHVSLYWYRQALGQGPEFLTYFNYEAQQDKSGLPNDRFSAERPEGSISTLTIQRTEQRDSAMYRCASSGQGEDTGELFFGEGSRLTVL.

The chain employs TRBV19 and TRBJ1-4; tentatively, D is TRBD1 (6 bases). The CDR3 totals 15 residues. Between the trimmed V and J ends, which lost 5 bases and 0 bases, there was a span of 10 bases. Germline lookup yields CDR1 LNHDA and CDR2 SQIVND (reference sequence). As DNA, the CDR3 is TGTGCCAGTAGTCCGGACAGCGCAACTAATGAAAAACTGTTTTTT. Protein sequence: CASSPDSATNEKLFF.

The rearrangement links TRBV6-2 or TRBV6-3 to TRBJ2-1, with D perhaps matching TRBD2 (7 bases). Germline V gene lookup returns CDR1 MNHEY and CDR2 SVGEGT. This CDR3 region has 15 residues. Trimming left V 2 bases short and J 4 bases short, with 12 bases between. The CDR3 nucleotides are TGTGCCAGCAGTTACGGCGGGGGCGTTTACAATGAGCAGTTCTTC. Translation: CASSYGGGVYNEQFF.

J is TRBJ1-2 and V is TRBV4-1; a weak D match, TRBD1 (6 bases). This CDR3 contains 17 residues. Germline V gene lookup returns CDR1 MGHRA and CDR2 YSYEKL. V lost 0 bases and J 3 bases, leaving 17 bases between the germline ends. The CDR3 sequence is CASSQDFSQGMYYGYTF. CDR3 DNA sequence: TGCGCCAGCAGCCAAGATTTCTCCCAGGGGATGTACTATGGCTACACCTTC.

The chain links TRBV7-9 to TRBJ1-3; a weak D match, TRBD1 (6 bases). This CDR3 spans 18 amino acids. Germline CDR1 SEHNR, CDR2 FQNEAQ (reference sequence). The V gene lost 4 bases and the J gene lost 3 bases, with 22 bases spanning the gap. The CDR3 protein is CASSSPPEGGASGNTIYF. In DNA, the CDR3 is TGTGCCAGCAGCTCCCCACCGGAAGGGGGGGCGAGTGGAAACACCATATATTTT.

The chain combines TRBV7-2 with TRBJ2-7; possible D gene TRBD2, 5 bases. This CDR3 region has 12 residues. CDR1 and CDR2 from the germline V gene are SGHTA and FQGNSA. Trimming shortened V by 3 bases and J by 6 bases, and 9 bases separated the two germline ends. CDR3 bases: TGTGCCAGCAGCTTGAGGGCGGGCGAGCAGTACTTC. Translating it yields CASSLRAGEQYF.

This clone was seen once. In DNA, the CDR3 is TGTGCCATCCCCCCCAGATTTAACTATGGCTACACCTTC. Protein: CAIPPRFNYGYTF. The chain combines TRBV27 with TRBJ1-2, with D unclear. The CDR3 contains 13 residues. Trimming cost V 10 bases and J 1 base, with 13 bases left between them. CDR1 is MNHEY and CDR2 is SMNVEV in the germline V gene (reference sequence).

V gene TRBV18 combines with J gene TRBJ1-5; the D is unclear. V lost 6 bases to trimming and J lost 3 bases, with 12 bases between them. CDR1 is KGHSH, CDR2 LQKENI, per germline. This CDR3 contains 14 residues. The DNA of the CDR3 is TGTGCCAGCTCCCAAACAAGAAACAATCAGCCCCAGCATTTT. Its protein is CASSQTRNNQPQHF. The variable domain in full, completed from reference TRBV18 and TRBJ1-5, reads NAGVMQNPRHLVRRRGQEARLRCSPMKGHSHVYWYRQLPEEGLKFMVYLQKENIIDESGMPKERFSAEFPKEGPSILRIQQVVRGDSAAYFCASSQTRNNQPQHFGDGTRLSIL.

At least ten counts were recorded for this clone. The chain is built from TRBV4-1 and TRBJ1-5; D gene ambiguous. V lost 2 bases, J lost 3 bases, and 11 bases lay in between. This CDR3 contains 15 residues. From germline, CDR1 is MGHRA and CDR2 YSYEKL. CDR3 DNA sequence: TGCGCCAGCAGCCAACTTCAGAATTCCAATCAGCCCCAGCATTTT. It is translated as CASSQLQNSNQPQHF.

V is TRBV19 and J is TRBJ1-4, with TRBD1 matching 8 bases. CDR3 size: 13 residues. CDR1 and CDR2 (germline): LNHDA, SQIVND (reference sequence). V was pared by 4 bases and J by 8 bases, with 3 bases of the junction left unmatched. CDR3 DNA: TGTGCCAGTAGTAACGGACAGGGAGAAAAACTGTTTTTT. Its translation is CASSNGQGEKLFF.

The rearrangement joins TRBV7-2 to TRBJ2-3, with D possibly matching TRBD1 (6 bases). V lost 3 bases and J lost 8, with 18 bases in between. CDR3 length equals 15 residues. Germline V gene data show CDR1 as SGHTA and CDR2 as FQGNSA. CDR3 sequence: CASSFGGGGASTQYF. The CDR3 DNA sequence: TGTGCCAGCAGCTTTGGGGGCGGTGGTGCGAGTACGCAGTATTTT.

The rearrangement uses TRBV19 and TRBJ1-1; the D is unclear. V was shortened by 7 bases and J by 3 bases, with 12 bases between the two germline ends. The CDR3 covers 13 residues. Germline loops: CDR1 LNHDA, CDR2 SQIVND (reference sequence). CDR3 DNA: TGTGCCAGTATTTCTGACGGGTACACTGAAGCTTTCTTT. This codes for CASISDGYTEAFF. Filled out from reference TRBV19 and TRBJ1-1, the complete variable domain reads DGGITQSPKYLFRKEGQNVTLSCEQNLNHDAMYWYRQDPGQGLRLIYYSQIVNDFQKGDIAEGYSVSREKKESFPLTVTSAQKNPTAFYLCASISDGYTEAFFGQGTRLTVV.

V and J are TRBV2 and TRBJ1-4; D possibly corresponds to TRBD1 (6 bases). Trimming cost V 6 bases and J 4 bases, with 15 bases left between them. This CDR3 contains 15 residues. Looked up from germline, CDR1 is SNHLY and CDR2 is FYNNEI. The CDR3 spells CASSRSNRDNEKLFF. CDR3 nucleotides: TGTGCCAGCAGCCGAAGCAACAGGGATAATGAAAAACTGTTTTTT.

The V call is TRBV2, the J call TRBJ1-1; D might be TRBD1 (6 bases). The germline V gene has CDR1 SNHLY and CDR2 FYNNEI. The V and J ends lost 6 bases and 4 bases respectively, with 15 bases between them. The CDR3 is made up of 14 amino acids. The CDR3 reads CASRYDQGITEAFF. DNA for the CDR3: TGTGCCAGCAGATACGATCAGGGGATCACTGAAGCTTTCTTT.

The chain has TRBV5-6 and TRBJ1-3; D unresolved. The V end lost 2 bases, the J end lost 0 bases, and 15 bases lay between the germline ends. CDR3 length: 17 amino acids. Per germline, CDR1 SGHDT and CDR2 YYEEEE. The CDR3 loop is CASSFRGSAFSGNTIYF. Here the CDR3 DNA reads TGTGCCAGCAGCTTCCGCGGGTCGGCCTTCTCTGGAAACACCATATATTTT.

This rearrangement joins TRBV9 to TRBJ2-1; 10 nucleotides agree with TRBD2. CDR3 length: 16 amino acids. The V and J ends lost 1 base and 9 bases, in that order; junction bases with no gene match: 10. CDR1 and CDR2 from the germline V gene are SGDLS and YYNGEE. DNA for the CDR3: TGTGCCAGCAGCGTAAGCGGGGGGGCATCTGGGGTTGAGCAGTTCTTC. Translated: CASSVSGGASGVEQFF.

The V gene is TRBV3-1 (or the pseudogene TRBV3-2), the J gene TRBJ1-3, with D hard to call. Germline assignment: CDR1 LGHDT and CDR2 YNNKEL (reference sequence). The CDR3 is 16 residues long. V shed 2 bases and J shed 4 bases, with 15 bases lying between them. The CDR3 is CASSQWQVSSGNTIYF. The CDR3 bases are TGTGCCAGCAGCCAATGGCAGGTCTCATCGGGAAACACCATATATTTT.

The chain uses TRBV7-3 and TRBJ1-1, with D maybe TRBD1 (5 bases). Germline loops: CDR1 SGHTA, CDR2 FQGTGA. The CDR3 totals 13 residues. The ends were cut back, 3 bases at V and 6 bases at J, with 11 bases in the middle. CDR3 sequence: CASSLGEGAEAFF. CDR3 nucleotide sequence: TGTGCCAGCAGCTTGGGGGAGGGCGCTGAAGCTTTCTTT.

CDR3 DNA: TGCGCCAGCAGCCCGGGACAGGGCAATGAGCAGTTCTTC. Amino acid sequence: CASSPGQGNEQFF. The chain combines TRBV5-1 with TRBJ2-1; 9 positions agree with TRBD1. The germline CDR1 and CDR2 sequences are SGHRS and YFSETQ. V dropped 4 bases and J dropped 6; count of bases not matched to a gene: 2. The CDR3 sequence is 13 residues long. The entire variable domain, with the rest obtained from reference TRBV5-1 and TRBJ2-1, is as follows: KAGVTQTPRYLIKTRGQQVTLSCSPISGHRSVSWYQQTPGQGLQFLFEYFSETQRNKGNFPGRFSGRQFSNSRSEMNVSTLELGDSALYLCASSPGQGNEQFFGPGTRLTVL.

This clone has just a few counts. The rearrangement uses TRBV4-1 and TRBJ2-7; D gene ambiguous. V was clipped by 3 bases and J by 6 bases, with 15 bases between them. The germline gives CDR1 MGHRA, CDR2 YSYEKL. The CDR3 totals 14 residues. The CDR3 nucleotides read TGCGCCAGCAGCCAGGCCTGGGCCAGCACCGAGCAGTACTTC. It encodes CASSQAWASTEQYF.

This clone is a singleton in its sample. This rearrangement joins TRBV3-1 (or the pseudogene TRBV3-2) to TRBJ2-2; 9 nucleotides line up with TRBD2. The germline CDR1 and CDR2 sequences are LGHDT and YNNKEL (reference sequence). The CDR3 contains 15 residues. The junction had 5 bases not matched to a gene; V was cut back by 5 bases and J by 4 bases. The CDR3 here is CASSRLAVATGELFF. The CDR3, as DNA: TGTGCCAGCAGCAGACTAGCGGTAGCCACCGGGGAGCTGTTTTTT.

The CDR3 DNA reads as TGTGCCAGCAGCTTTCTAGGGGGGGACTATGGCTACACCTTC. Its protein is CASSFLGGDYGYTF. The gene calls are TRBV7-2 and TRBJ1-2; possibly TRBD1 for D (6 bases). Trimming shortened V by 3 bases and J by 3 bases, and 11 bases separated the two germline ends. This CDR3 has 14 amino acids. Germline V CDR1 and CDR2: SGHTA, FQGNSA.

This clone has more than one count but fewer than ten. This chain links TRBV7-9 with TRBJ2-1, with a possible D match to TRBD2 (7 bases). Germline loops: CDR1 SEHNR, CDR2 FQNEAQ (reference sequence). Trimming shortened V by 2 bases and J by 5 bases, and 13 bases separated the two germline ends. This CDR3 contains 15 residues. The CDR3 DNA sequence: TGTGCCAGCAGCTTAACGGGGGGCCTCAACAATGAGCAGTTCTTC. As protein: CASSLTGGLNNEQFF.

The count of this clone is one. The chain links TRBV5-5 to TRBJ1-2, with D tentatively TRBD1 (6 bases). Germline CDR1 SGHKS, CDR2 YYEKEE (reference sequence). Trimming took off 5 bases at V and 4 bases at J, with 12 bases between the two ends. The CDR3 is 13 amino acids. The CDR3 nucleotides are TGTGCCAGCAGGGGAACAGGGAGCTATGGCTACACCTTC. Protein: CASRGTGSYGYTF.

V and J are TRBV5-1 and TRBJ2-7; 8 nucleotides match TRBD1. The CDR3 spans 14 residues. Trimming cost V 0 bases and J 6 bases; bases outside gene matches: 5. From germline, CDR1 is SGHRS and CDR2 YFSETQ. The CDR3 DNA sequence: TGCGCCAGCAGCTTGGAGGGACAGGTGAGCGAGCAGTACTTC. Its protein is CASSLEGQVSEQYF. Supplemented by reference TRBV5-1 and TRBJ2-7, the full variable domain reads KAGVTQTPRYLIKTRGQQVTLSCSPISGHRSVSWYQQTPGQGLQFLFEYFSETQRNKGNFPGRFSGRQFSNSRSEMNVSTLELGDSALYLCASSLEGQVSEQYFGPGTRLTVT.